This TCR beta chain was recovered during a study of shared clonotypes between healthy human individuals. General study points: Relative to their counterparts shared across all four donors, non-shared clonotypes exhibited diminished generation probabilities.

Together with CD45RO+ cells, CCR7-negative CD45RA+ TemRA cells were included in CD8 memory. As for this clone: What it binds is unknown.

Every subset's genomic DNA went evenly onto several immunoSEQ plates. Only in-frame clones appear in the TCRdb table, and some are missing; sequencing was by immunoSEQ multiplex PCR. The data show a few hundred thousand clones, with about nine tenths seen just once and 15% to 20% held by the top ten. Germline-derived CDR1 and CDR2 are SEHNR and FQNEAQ (reference sequence). The CDR3 length is 12 residues. V was trimmed by 0 bases and J by 6 bases, leaving 5 bases between them. The material sequenced was memory CD8+ T cells sorted from blood. The subset denotes: CD45RO+ cells pooled with CCR7-negative TemRA cells. This clonotype was sampled from a man younger than 35 in good health. The chain carries TRBV7-9 and TRBJ1-1; TRBD1 is a possible D gene (5 bases). In DNA form, the CDR3 reads TGTGCCAGCAGCTTAGCGGGGGCTGAAGCTTTCTTT. This codes for CASSLAGAEAFF.